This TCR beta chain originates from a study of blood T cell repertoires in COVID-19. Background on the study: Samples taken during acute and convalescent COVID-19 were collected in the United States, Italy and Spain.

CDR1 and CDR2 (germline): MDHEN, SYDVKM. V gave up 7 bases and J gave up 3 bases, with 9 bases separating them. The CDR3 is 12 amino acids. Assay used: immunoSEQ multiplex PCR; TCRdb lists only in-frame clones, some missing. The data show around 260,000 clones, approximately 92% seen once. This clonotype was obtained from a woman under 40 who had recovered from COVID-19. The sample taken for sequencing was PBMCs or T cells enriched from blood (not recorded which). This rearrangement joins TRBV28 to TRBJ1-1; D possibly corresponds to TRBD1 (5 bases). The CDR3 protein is CASIIRDTEAFF. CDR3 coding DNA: TGTGCCAGCATCATCAGGGACACTGAAGCTTTCTTT.